The present T cell receptor beta chain was sequenced within a study of blood T cell repertoires in COVID-19 (dated by TCRdb to 2019 to 2021). About the investigation overall: Samples from collaborators originated in the United States, Italy and Spain and spanned both the acute and convalescent phases of COVID-19. The prospective study material was composed of cDNA or gDNA derived from T cells, B-cell-depleted T cells, or PBMCs. The dataset comprised deeply sampled blood TCRbeta repertoires from subjects exposed to, actively infected with, or recovered from COVID-19. The repertoires were released in a freely available public database intended as a resource for research on the immune response to SARS-CoV-2. Samples came from the ongoing ImmuneRACE study (first 160 participants) plus 1,254 subjects from 6 global collaborators. A de-identified subject ID, COVID-19 status, age in years and sex were almost always included in the sample metadata. Where available, HLA class I and class II types were obtained from metadata supplied by the sample provider rather than from assay-based typing.

The germline V gene (reference sequence) specifies LNHDA as CDR1 and SQIVND as CDR2. Compared with germline, V lacks 6 bases and J lacks 2 bases; bases without a gene match: 9. The CDR3 starts with the cysteine, ends with the phenylalanine, and has 15 residues. Here the CDR3 DNA is all that survives: 45 bases in frame from base 1. Details on this clone: Its recognized antigen is unknown. No quality values exist for individual bases; no much larger clone is one base distant.

Here is what the overall study found, with its caveats: How much clinical and demographic metadata was included differed by source and by participant, and the metadata was provided uncurated.

Samples from volunteer blood donors who had recovered from COVID-19 were contributed by a second Seattle source. Each collaborating institution followed its own protocols to collect whole blood in K2EDTA tubes. For TCRbeta analysis, collaborators shipped samples in one of three forms: frozen whole blood, isolated PBMCs, or DNA extracted from either of those sample types. TCRbeta CDR3 regions were amplified from genomic DNA by means of the immunoSEQ Assay, a bias-controlled multiplex PCR. Processing in the source paper ran as follows. The number of nucleated cells in each sample was estimated from the amplification of reference gene primers within the assay. To quantify the absolute abundance of each unique TCRbeta CDR3 rearrangement, sequence reads were collapsed and filtered. Productive Simpson clonality was computed per sample as the square root of Simpson's diversity index over productive rearrangements. TCRdb limited this immuneACCESS table to in-frame rearrangements with V and J called. A share of clones is missing; checked studies link under half to unresolved V genes, and the rest is unexplained. V, J and clone size reflect that table, while D and trimming were determined from the DNA. The sample yields approximately 130,000 clones; approximately 84% were counted once. The top ten hold around 17% of the sample.

Sequenced: peripheral blood. The chain couples TRBV19 to TRBJ2-7, and TRBD1 aligns with 8 junction nucleotides. This TCR was recovered from a woman aged 45-65 years who had recovered from COVID-19. The nucleotide sequence is TGTGCCAGTAGGGCACCAGGGGGCCCTACCTACGAGCAGTACTTC. Its protein is CASRAPGGPTYEQYF. Extended through the reference TRBV19 and TRBJ2-7 proteins, this CDR3 yields the full variable domain: DGGITQSPKYLFRKEGQNVTLSCEQNLNHDAMYWYRQDPGQGLRLIYYSQIVNDFQKGDIAEGYSVSREKKESFPLTVTSAQKNPTAFYLCASRAPGGPTYEQYFGPGTRLTVT.